The T cell receptor beta chain described here comes from a study of T cell responses to AZD1222 COVID-19 vaccine. In germline, CDR1 is LNHDA, CDR2 SQIVND (reference sequence). V was shortened by 7 bases and J by 0 bases, with 3 bases between the two germline ends. The CDR3 consists of 11 residues. Profiling relied on immunoSEQ multiplex PCR, and the TCRdb table lists in-frame clones only, not all of them. The table records approximately 140,000 clones, roughly nine tenths of them present only once. The rearrangement links TRBV19 to TRBJ1-2, with unresolved D. This specimen consisted of peripheral blood, obtained 28 days after the second AZD1222 dose. The sequence came from an adult who received the AZD1222 COVID-19 vaccine. The CDR3: CASNTNYGYTF. The CDR3 DNA is TGTGCCAGTAACACTAACTATGGCTACACCTTC.